These T cell receptor beta chains were read from a single sample in a study of blood T cell repertoires in COVID-19. Profiled with immunoSEQ multiplex PCR; TCRdb holds only in-frame clones, not every one. The sample holds 90,000 to 100,000 clones; 82% are singletons and the top ten take roughly a tenth. Source material: peripheral blood. The receptors here all came from a man between 65 and 79 years old with active or convalescent COVID-19. Both conserved end residues are trimmed from each CDR3.

V: TRBV5-4
J: TRBJ1-1
CDR3: ASSFGGLRTEAF

V: TRBV3-1/TRBV3-2
J: TRBJ1-2
CDR3: ASSQGTTGGGYGYT

V: TRBV4-2
J: TRBJ2-3
CDR3: ASSQRRAFADTQY

V: TRBV25-1
J: TRBJ2-2
CDR3: ASSDHQGELF

V: TRBV6-5
J: TRBJ2-2
CDR3: ASRLKNSRTGELF

V: TRBV11-3
J: TRBJ1-5
CDR3: ASSYNRDQPQH

V: TRBV10-3
J: TRBJ1-5
CDR3: AISESGAGQPQH

V: TRBV3-1/TRBV3-2
J: TRBJ2-5
CDR3: ASSLGGGALKETQY

V: TRBV10-1
J: TRBJ2-7
CDR3: ASSGDRENEQY

V: TRBV20-1
J: TRBJ1-2
CDR3: SASRGSNYGYT